This T cell receptor beta chain was recorded in a study of cytomegalovirus exposure and HLA in healthy donors (dated by TCRdb to the late 2010s). Broadly, across the study: An earlier analysis of a few hundred of the donors reported 276 Gb of sequence data and 117 million unique TCR beta sequences obtained from 150 million to 200 million T cells. Along with the approximately 700-subject first cohort, a separate validation cohort of over 90 different subjects was used. All discovery cohort repertoires had been generated using a single sequencing platform. Of the roughly 390 genotyped donors, 65% to 90% were placed in the genetic ancestry cluster associated with self-reported Caucasian donors. In the later analysis, no new phenotypic data were used to find candidate immune exposures; instead, reliance was placed on TCR beta sequences and their occurrence across donors. To predict cytomegalovirus infection status, the study combined high-throughput TCR immunosequencing, statistical association of individual TCRs with disease status, and machine learning. Both class I and class II loci were covered by HLA typing, at four-digit resolution. Typing coverage varied by locus: roughly 629-630 donors for A, B, C, DRB1 and DQB1; around 560 for DQA1; around 570 for DPA1; fewer than 480 for DPB1. Donor age, sex, ethnicity and CMV serostatus were compiled alongside the repertoire data. Genome-wide SNP genotypes for about three fifths of the 666 donors were used in a later genetic analysis, which treated that subset as a discovery cohort. Among about 400 genotyped donors of the cohort, an average of approximately 240,000 unique TCR beta nucleotide sequences was sequenced per donor, of which 15% to 20% were non-productive. An earlier analysis of nearly 600 of the donors applied high-throughput TCR beta sequencing to assess whether each TCR beta V gene segment acted as functional or pseudogenic. A later analysis re-analyzed previously published TCR beta repertoires from about 730 donors and added high-resolution HLA genotyping to study TCR occurrence patterns. The study aimed to test whether cataloging public T cell receptors could reveal signatures of past pathogen exposure. An early release covering around 630 HLA-typed donors comprised about 310 gigabases of sequencing data and approximately 80 million unique TCR sequences. Four or five DR-DQ haplotypes were treated as single units for association and clustering because of strong linkage in the cohort. The study profiled the T cell repertoires of some 610 subjects by immunosequencing and related them to cytomegalovirus serostatus. Overall study results and their limits: In an earlier analysis of 587 of the donors, most TCR beta V segments appeared in productive rearrangements about 87% or about 30% of the time, broadly matching IMGT annotations. Some IMGT-functional V segments, including TRBV6-2 and TRBV6-3, could not be distinguished by the 87-base-pair reads and were therefore excluded. A total of around 150 TCR beta chains were listed by the study as associated with cytomegalovirus. Compared with the approximately 710-donor mean, donors in an Asian-associated ancestry cluster had fewer N-insertions in productive TCRs, according to a later genetic analysis. This cohort had only TCR beta chains sequenced, and the lack of alpha or paired-chain data limited which features could be detected. The classifier was reported to diagnose cytomegalovirus status with high specificity and sensitivity in both the original cohort and the validation cohort. For the cohort, immune exposure information was limited to CMV serostatus. In a later analysis, some 17,000 TCR beta sequences were associated with specific HLA alleles at a false discovery rate of 0.05. A further reported finding was that TCR beta sequences accurately predicted the HLA-A and HLA-B alleles for most subjects in the first cohort. A few of the identified cytomegalovirus-associated TCR beta chains were confirmed in vitro to be specific for cytomegalovirus antigens. Linkage disequilibrium might explain the correlated functional status among segregating V segments, but an unknown experimental factor could not be excluded. A later analysis reported that several top co-occurrence clusters appeared linked to parvovirus B19, influenza, CMV and Epstein-Barr virus. A group of highly shared sequence variants was considered likely to be a technical artifact of the sequencing pipeline. Roughly uniform sequencing depth across donors was assumed in presence/absence analyses, although this assumption may not hold. Most TCR sequences were seen in very few donors, while some public TCRs were found in many individuals. Most CMV-associated TCR beta chains appeared to be HLA-restricted in a later analysis, and the HLA associations seemed to be driven largely by CMV exposure. Assigning TCR associations to individual alleles was difficult when HLA alleles, especially DR and DQ, strongly co-occurred. The authors suggested that the approach could potentially be extended to other disease states and immunological phenotypes. According to a later analysis, TCR association rates differed among HLA loci, with DRB1 alleles showing the most associated TCRs and HLA-C alleles showing the fewest. Because HLA typing was unavailable for some donors at each locus, only the typed subset was used in association tests. An association between a missense DCLRE1C variant and V-gene and J-gene trimming of TCR beta chains was found in a later genetic analysis and replicated in an independent cohort. In a later analysis, HLA-associated TCR beta chains were found to be more clonally expanded and to have lower generation probabilities than equally common non-associated chains. Because counts were too low, about 15 rarely observed V segments, including chromosome 9 orphons, were left out of the earlier analysis of approximately 500 of the donors.

V is cut by 4 bases and J by 1 base, and the space between the germline ends is 10 bases. The germline V gene yields MDHEN for CDR1 and SYDVKM for CDR2. The CDR3 runs 15 residues from the cysteine to the phenylalanine. Only the CDR3 DNA is retained, 45 bases long and in frame from the first base. To note about this clone: Its specific antigen is unknown. No much larger clone is present one base from it, and per-base qualities are unavailable.

The cohort was made up of approximately 700 healthy bone marrow donors. All cohort members were sampled while nominally healthy, although unrecorded immune exposures were likely present. The donor was CMV seronegative and was included in the group of hundreds of seronegative cohort members. A peripheral blood sample was provided by each donor, and peripheral blood mononuclear cells were used for TCR beta sequencing. The Qiagen DNeasy Blood Extraction Kit was used to extract genomic DNA from the blood cell samples. To prepare the library, the immunoSEQ multiplex PCR assay was applied. The multiplex PCR relied on a mix of 60 forward primers for TCR Vbeta segments and 13 reverse primers for TCR Jbeta segments. Amplification of the CDR3 region of rearranged TCR beta genes was performed with a multiplex PCR assay on genomic DNA. The amplified TCR beta libraries were sequenced on the Illumina HiSeq System as 87-base-pair reads. The study's processing was this. A later analysis counted 65 million to 90 million unique TCR beta chains across the 666 repertoires, and about 10 million of these chains were shared by at least two donors. Raw reads were error-corrected and collapsed into unique sequences with a nearest-neighbor algorithm that merged closely related sequences to remove PCR and sequencing errors. V, D and J gene segments were assigned by aligning CDR3 sequences to IMGT reference sequences. For a sequence to be retained, a match of at least six nucleotides was required to both a V gene segment and a J gene segment. A rearrangement counted as productive if the CDR3 had no stop codons and remained in frame with V and J, and every other rearrangement counted as non-productive. CDR3 was defined by IMGT convention, running from the second conserved V-encoded cysteine to the conserved J-encoded phenylalanine. The earlier analysis of about 590 of the donors excluded sequences that lacked an unambiguous match to a single V gene segment. An earlier analysis of approximately 590 of the donors called V segments functional above 56.7% productive rearrangements and segregating when the between-donor standard deviation exceeded 5%. A statistical classification framework was built for diagnosing cytomegalovirus status from the catalog of TCR beta chain sequences. In a later analysis, V and J genes were assigned by comparing TCR nucleotide sequences against IMGT/GENE-DB human TR gene sequences. Using the TCRdist pipeline, a later analysis assigned CDR3 sequences along with most-parsimonious VDJ recombination scenarios. In a later analysis, every TCR beta chain was defined by the combination of its CDR3 amino acid sequence and its V-gene family, and reads without a unique V-gene family were dropped. As a way to deal with suspected cross-contamination and a sequencing artifact, a later analysis dropped approximately 590 nucleotide sequences that were highly shared and had low generation probability. For each public chain, a later analysis derived a clonal expansion index from normalized ranks of inferred template counts within each repertoire. In a later analysis, generation probabilities were computed with a VDJ recombination model fitted to out-of-frame rearrangements, and the resulting probabilities were checked against IGoR. In a later analysis, hypergeometric tests were used to score TCR-TCR, TCR-HLA and TCR-CMV co-occurrence, with a repertoire-size bias correction applied to TCR pairs. To estimate false discovery rates, a later analysis permuted the HLA or CMV assignments 20 times. In a later analysis, co-occurring TCRs were grouped with DBSCAN, and TCRdist sequence similarity was added when clustering was performed within HLA-allele-positive subsets. Repertoires with fewer than 30,000 or more than 120,000 public chains, plus five repertoires with anomalous nucleotide sharing, were excluded from co-occurrence clustering. Drawn from immuneACCESS, this table holds only the in-frame rearrangements with V and J called that TCRdb kept. Clones are partly lost; checked studies trace under half to an unresolved V gene and leave the rest unexplained. The D gene and trimming were derived from the DNA, and the V and J assignments and clone size from that table. A total of 100,000 to 150,000 clones appear in this sample, 75% to 80% of them only once. About 1% of the sample lies in the top ten.

The V and J segments used are TRBV28 and TRBJ1-4, with an unclear D gene assignment. This TCR came from a woman aged 55 to 70 in good health and CMV-seronegative. Sequencing was performed on PBMCs. The CDR3 reads CASSSPGETNEKLFF. The sequence in DNA is TGTGCCAGCAGTTCCCCGGGAGAAACTAATGAAAAACTGTTTTTT.